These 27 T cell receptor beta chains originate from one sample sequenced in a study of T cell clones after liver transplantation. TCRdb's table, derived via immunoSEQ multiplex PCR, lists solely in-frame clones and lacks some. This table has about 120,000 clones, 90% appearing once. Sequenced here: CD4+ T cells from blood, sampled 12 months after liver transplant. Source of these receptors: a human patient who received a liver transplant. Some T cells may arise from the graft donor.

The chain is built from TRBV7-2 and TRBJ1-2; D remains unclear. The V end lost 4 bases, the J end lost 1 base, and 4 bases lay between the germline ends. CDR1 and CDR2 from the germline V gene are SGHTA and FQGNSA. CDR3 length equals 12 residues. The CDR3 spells CASSYHNYGYTF. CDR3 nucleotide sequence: TGTGCCAGCAGCTATCATAACTATGGCTACACCTTC.

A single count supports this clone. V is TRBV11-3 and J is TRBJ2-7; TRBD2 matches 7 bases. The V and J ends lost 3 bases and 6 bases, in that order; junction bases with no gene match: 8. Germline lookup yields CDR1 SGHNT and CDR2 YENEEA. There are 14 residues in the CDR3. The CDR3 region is CASSFGRESLEQYF. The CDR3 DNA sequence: TGTGCCAGCAGCTTTGGGCGGGAGTCACTCGAGCAGTACTTC. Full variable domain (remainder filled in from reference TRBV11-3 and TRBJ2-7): EAGVVQSPRYKIIEKKQPVAFWCNPISGHNTLYWYLQNLGQGPELLIRYENEEAVDDSQLPKDRFSAERLKGVDSTLKIQPAELGDSAVYLCASSFGRESLEQYFGPGTRLTVT.

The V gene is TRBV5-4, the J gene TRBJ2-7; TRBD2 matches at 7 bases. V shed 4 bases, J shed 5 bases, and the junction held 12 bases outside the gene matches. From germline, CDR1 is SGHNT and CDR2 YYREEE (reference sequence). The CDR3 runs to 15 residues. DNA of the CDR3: TGTGCCAGCAGCCCCGGGGAGGGACGTCTGCACGAGCAGTACTTC. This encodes CASSPGEGRLHEQYF.

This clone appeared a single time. CDR3: CASSPRQEANYGYTF. CDR3 coding DNA: TGTGCCAGCTCACCAAGGCAGGAAGCTAACTATGGCTACACCTTC. The chain is built from TRBV18 and TRBJ1-2; D remains unclear. Germline values: CDR1 KGHSH, CDR2 LQKENI. The CDR3 is 15 residues long. V dropped 2 bases and J dropped 0 bases, with 10 bases sitting between them.

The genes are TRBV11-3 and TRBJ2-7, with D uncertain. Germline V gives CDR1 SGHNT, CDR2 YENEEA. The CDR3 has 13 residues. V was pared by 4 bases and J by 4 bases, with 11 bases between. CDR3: CASSYQMEYEQYF. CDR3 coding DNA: TGTGCCAGCAGCTACCAAATGGAGTACGAGCAGTACTTC.

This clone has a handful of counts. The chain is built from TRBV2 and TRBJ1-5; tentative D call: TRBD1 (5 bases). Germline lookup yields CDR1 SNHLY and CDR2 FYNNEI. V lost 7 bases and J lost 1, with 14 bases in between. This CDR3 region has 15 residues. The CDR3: CASTLRPGSNQPQHF. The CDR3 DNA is TGTGCCAGCACCCTAAGGCCAGGGAGCAATCAGCCCCAGCATTTT. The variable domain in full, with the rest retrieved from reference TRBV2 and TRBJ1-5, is EPEVTQTPSHQVTQMGQEVILRCVPISNHLYFYWYRQILGQKVEFLVSFYNNEISEKSEIFDDQFSVERPDGSNFTLKIRSTKLEDSAMYFCASTLRPGSNQPQHFGDGTRLSIL.

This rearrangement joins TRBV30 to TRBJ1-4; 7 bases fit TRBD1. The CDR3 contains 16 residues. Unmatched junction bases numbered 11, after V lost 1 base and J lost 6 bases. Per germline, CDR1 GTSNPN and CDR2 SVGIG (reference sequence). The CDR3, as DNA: TGTGCCTGGAGTGAAGACCCGACAGGGAGGTATGAAAAACTGTTTTTT. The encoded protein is CAWSEDPTGRYEKLFF. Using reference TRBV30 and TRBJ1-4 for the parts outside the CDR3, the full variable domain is SQTIHQWPATLVQPVGSPLSLECTVEGTSNPNLYWYRQAAGRGLQLLFYSVGIGQISSEVPQNLSASRPQDRQFILSSKKLLLSDSGFYLCAWSEDPTGRYEKLFFGSGTQLSVL.

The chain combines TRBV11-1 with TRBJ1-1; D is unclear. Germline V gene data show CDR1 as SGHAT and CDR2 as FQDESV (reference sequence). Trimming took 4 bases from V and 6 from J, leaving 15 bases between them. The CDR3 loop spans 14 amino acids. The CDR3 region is CASSWEGRTAEAFF. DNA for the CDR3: TGTGCCAGCAGCTGGGAGGGTCGGACGGCTGAAGCTTTCTTT. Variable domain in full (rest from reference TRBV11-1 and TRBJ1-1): EAEVAQSPRYKITEKSQAVAFWCDPISGHATLYWYRQILGQGPELLVQFQDESVVDDSQLPKDRFSAERLKGVDSTLKIQPAELGDSAMYLCASSWEGRTAEAFFGQGTRLTVV.

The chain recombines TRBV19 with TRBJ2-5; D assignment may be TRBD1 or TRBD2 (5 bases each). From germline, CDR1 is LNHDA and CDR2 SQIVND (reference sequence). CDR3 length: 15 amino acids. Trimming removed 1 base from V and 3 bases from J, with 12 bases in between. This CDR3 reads CASSIGSRGEETQYF. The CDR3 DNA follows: TGTGCCAGTAGTATAGGGAGTCGAGGGGAAGAGACCCAGTACTTC.

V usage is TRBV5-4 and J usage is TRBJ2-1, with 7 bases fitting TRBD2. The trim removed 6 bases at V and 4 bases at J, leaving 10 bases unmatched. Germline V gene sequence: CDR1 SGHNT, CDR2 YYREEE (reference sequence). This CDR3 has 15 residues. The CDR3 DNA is TGTGCCAGCAATTGGGGAGCGGGACTGTACAATGAGCAGTTCTTC. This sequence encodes CASNWGAGLYNEQFF.

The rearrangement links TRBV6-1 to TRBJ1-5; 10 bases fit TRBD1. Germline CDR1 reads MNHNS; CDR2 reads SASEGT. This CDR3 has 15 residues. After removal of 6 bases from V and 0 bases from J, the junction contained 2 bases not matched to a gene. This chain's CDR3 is CASRRQGASNQPQHF. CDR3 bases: TGTGCCAGCAGAAGACAGGGGGCTAGCAATCAGCCCCAGCATTTT.

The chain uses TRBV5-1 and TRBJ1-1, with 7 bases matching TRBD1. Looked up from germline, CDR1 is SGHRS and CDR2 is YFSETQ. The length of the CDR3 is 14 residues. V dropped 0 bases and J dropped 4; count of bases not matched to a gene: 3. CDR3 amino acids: CASSLGTGATEAFF. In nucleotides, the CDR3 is TGCGCCAGCAGCTTGGGAACAGGGGCCACTGAAGCTTTCTTT.

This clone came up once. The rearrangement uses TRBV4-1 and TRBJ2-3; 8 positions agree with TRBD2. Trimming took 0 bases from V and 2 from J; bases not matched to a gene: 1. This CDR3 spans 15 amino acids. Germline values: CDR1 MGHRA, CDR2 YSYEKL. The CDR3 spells CASSQDGGVTDTQYF. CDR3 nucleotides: TGCGCCAGCAGCCAAGACGGGGGGGTCACAGATACGCAGTATTTT.

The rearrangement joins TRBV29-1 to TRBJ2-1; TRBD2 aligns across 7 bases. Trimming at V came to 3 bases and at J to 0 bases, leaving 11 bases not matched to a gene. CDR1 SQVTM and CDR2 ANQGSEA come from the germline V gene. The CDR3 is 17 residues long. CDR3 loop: CSVDRRPGGSSYNEQFF. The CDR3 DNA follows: TGCAGCGTTGACCGCCGGCCTGGCGGGAGCTCCTACAATGAGCAGTTCTTC.

The CDR3 region has the DNA TGTGCCAGCACTCCTGGACTAGACCCCATACGTGAGCAGTTCTTC. It encodes CASTPGLDPIREQFF. This sequence joins TRBV2 and TRBJ2-1; the match to TRBD2 covers 7 bases. Per germline, CDR1 SNHLY and CDR2 FYNNEI. The CDR3 extends over 15 amino acids. V dropped 7 bases and J dropped 9; count of bases not matched to a gene: 15. Full variable domain (rest looked up from reference TRBV2 and TRBJ2-1): EPEVTQTPSHQVTQMGQEVILRCVPISNHLYFYWYRQILGQKVEFLVSFYNNEISEKSEIFDDQFSVERPDGSNFTLKIRSTKLEDSAMYFCASTPGLDPIREQFFGPGTRLTVL.

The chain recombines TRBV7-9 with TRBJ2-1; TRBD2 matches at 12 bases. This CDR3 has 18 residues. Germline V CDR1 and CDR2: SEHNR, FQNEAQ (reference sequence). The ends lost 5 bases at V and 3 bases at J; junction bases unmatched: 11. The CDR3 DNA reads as TGTGCCAGCAGCCACGGACTAGCGGGAAGCATTATCTACAATGAGCAGTTCTTC. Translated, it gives CASSHGLAGSIIYNEQFF.

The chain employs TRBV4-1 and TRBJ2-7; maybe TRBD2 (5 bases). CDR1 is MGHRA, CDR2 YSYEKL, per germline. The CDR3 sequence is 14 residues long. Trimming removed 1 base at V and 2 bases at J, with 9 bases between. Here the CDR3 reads CASSQGGQAYEQYF. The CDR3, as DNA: TGCGCCAGCAGCCAAGGAGGGCAAGCCTACGAGCAGTACTTC.

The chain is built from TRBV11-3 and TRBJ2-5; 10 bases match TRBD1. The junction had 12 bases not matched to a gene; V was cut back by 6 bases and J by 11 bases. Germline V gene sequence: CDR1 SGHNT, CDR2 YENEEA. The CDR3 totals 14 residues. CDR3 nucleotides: TGTGCCAGCAGAGGCGGACAGGGGGTTGGGGGACAGTACTTC. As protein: CASRGGQGVGGQYF. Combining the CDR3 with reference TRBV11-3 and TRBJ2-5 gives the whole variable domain EAGVVQSPRYKIIEKKQPVAFWCNPISGHNTLYWYLQNLGQGPELLIRYENEEAVDDSQLPKDRFSAERLKGVDSTLKIQPAELGDSAVYLCASRGGQGVGGQYFGPGTRLLVL.

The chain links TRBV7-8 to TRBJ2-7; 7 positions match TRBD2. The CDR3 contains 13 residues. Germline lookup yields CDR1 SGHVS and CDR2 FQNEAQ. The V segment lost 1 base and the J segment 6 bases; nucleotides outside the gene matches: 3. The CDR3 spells CASSLETSVEQYF. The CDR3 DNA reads TGTGCCAGCAGCTTAGAAACTAGCGTCGAGCAGTACTTC.

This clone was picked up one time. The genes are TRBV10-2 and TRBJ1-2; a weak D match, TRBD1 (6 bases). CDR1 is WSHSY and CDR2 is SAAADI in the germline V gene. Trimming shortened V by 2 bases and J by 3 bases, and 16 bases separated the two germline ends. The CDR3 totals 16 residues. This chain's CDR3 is CASSEAGTLTYYGYTF. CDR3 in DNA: TGCGCCAGCAGTGAGGCTGGGACACTAACCTACTATGGCTACACCTTC.

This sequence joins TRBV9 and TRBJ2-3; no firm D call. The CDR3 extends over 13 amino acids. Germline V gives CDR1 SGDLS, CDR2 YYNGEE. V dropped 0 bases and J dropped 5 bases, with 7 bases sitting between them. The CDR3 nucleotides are TGTGCCAGCAGCGTAGTGGTGGGAGATACGCAGTATTTT. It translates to CASSVVVGDTQYF.

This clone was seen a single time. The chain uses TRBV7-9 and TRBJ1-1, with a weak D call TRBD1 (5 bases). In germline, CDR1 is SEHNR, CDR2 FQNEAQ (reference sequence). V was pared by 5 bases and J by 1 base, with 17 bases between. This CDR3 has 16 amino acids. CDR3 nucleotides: TGTGCCAGCAGCCTACTGGGGCGGCGGACGAACACTGAAGCTTTCTTT. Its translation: CASSLLGRRTNTEAFF.

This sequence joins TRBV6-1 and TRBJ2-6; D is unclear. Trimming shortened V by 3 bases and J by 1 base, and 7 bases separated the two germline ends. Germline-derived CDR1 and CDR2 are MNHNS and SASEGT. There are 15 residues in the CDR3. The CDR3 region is CASSDVGSGANVLTF. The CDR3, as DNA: TGTGCCAGCAGTGATGTCGGGTCTGGGGCCAACGTCCTGACTTTC.

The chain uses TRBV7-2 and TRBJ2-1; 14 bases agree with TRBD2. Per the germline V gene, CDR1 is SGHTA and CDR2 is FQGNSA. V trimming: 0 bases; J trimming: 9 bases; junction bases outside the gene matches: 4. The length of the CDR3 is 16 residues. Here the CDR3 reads CASSLAGTSGSGEQFF. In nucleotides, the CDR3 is TGTGCCAGCAGCTTAGCCGGGACTAGCGGGAGCGGTGAGCAGTTCTTC. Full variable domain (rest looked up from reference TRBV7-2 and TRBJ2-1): GAGVSQSPSNKVTEKGKDVELRCDPISGHTALYWYRQSLGQGLEFLIYFQGNSAPDKSGLPSDRFSAERTGGSVSTLTIQRTQQEDSAVYLCASSLAGTSGSGEQFFGPGTRLTVL.

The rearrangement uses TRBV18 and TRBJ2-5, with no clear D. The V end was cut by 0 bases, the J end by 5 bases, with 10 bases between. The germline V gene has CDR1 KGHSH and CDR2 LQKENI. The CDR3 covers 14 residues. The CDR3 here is CASSPPGPLETQYF. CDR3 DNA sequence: TGTGCCAGCTCACCACCAGGGCCATTGGAGACCCAGTACTTC.

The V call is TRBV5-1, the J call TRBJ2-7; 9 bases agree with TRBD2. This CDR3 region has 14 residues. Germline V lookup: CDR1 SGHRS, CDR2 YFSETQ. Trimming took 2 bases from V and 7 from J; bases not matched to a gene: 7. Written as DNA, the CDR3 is TGCGCCAGCAGCTTAGAAGGGACTAGCCTAGAGCAGTACTTC. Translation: CASSLEGTSLEQYF.

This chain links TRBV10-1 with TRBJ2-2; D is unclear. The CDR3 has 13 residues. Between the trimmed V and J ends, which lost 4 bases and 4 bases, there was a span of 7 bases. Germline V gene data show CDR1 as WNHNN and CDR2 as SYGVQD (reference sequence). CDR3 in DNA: TGCGCCAGCAGTGGTAGTGGCACCGGGGAGCTGTTTTTT. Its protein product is CASSGSGTGELFF.